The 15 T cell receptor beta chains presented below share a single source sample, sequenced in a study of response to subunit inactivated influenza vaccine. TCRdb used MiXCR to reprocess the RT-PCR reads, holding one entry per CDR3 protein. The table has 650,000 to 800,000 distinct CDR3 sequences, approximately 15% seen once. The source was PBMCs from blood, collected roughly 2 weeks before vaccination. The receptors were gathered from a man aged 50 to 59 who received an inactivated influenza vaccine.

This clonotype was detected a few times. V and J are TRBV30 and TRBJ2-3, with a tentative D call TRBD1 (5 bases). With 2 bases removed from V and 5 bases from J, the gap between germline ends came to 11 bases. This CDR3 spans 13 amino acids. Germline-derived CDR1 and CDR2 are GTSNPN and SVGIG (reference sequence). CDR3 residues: CAWSPTDRDTQYF. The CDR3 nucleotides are TGTGCCTGGAGTCCCACCGACAGAGATACGCAGTATTTT.

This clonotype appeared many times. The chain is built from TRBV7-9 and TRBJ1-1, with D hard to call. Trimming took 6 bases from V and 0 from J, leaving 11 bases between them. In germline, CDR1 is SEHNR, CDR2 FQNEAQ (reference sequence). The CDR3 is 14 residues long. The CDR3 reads CASSAQGMNTEAFF. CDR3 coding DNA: TGTGCCAGCAGTGCACAAGGCATGAACACTGAAGCTTTCTTT.

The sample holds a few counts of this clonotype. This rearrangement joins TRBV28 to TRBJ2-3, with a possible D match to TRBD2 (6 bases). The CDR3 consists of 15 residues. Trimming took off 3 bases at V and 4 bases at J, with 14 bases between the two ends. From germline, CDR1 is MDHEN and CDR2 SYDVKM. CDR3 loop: CASSFMRTKPDTQYF. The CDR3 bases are TGTGCCAGCAGTTTTATGAGGACTAAACCAGATACGCAGTATTTT.

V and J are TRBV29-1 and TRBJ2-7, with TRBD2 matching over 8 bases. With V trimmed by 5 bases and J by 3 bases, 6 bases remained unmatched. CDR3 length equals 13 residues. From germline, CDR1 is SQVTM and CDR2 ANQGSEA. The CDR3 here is CSVIPGLDYEQYF. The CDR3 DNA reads TGCAGCGTTATACCGGGACTAGACTACGAGCAGTACTTC.

In DNA, the CDR3 is TGTGCCAGCAGATCTGTCACAGATACGCAGTATTTT. Translated, it gives CASRSVTDTQYF. The genes are TRBV7-2 and TRBJ2-3; no reliable D call. Germline V CDR1 and CDR2: SGHTA, FQGNSA. V was cut by 6 bases and J by 2 bases, with 6 bases left in between. This CDR3 has 12 amino acids.

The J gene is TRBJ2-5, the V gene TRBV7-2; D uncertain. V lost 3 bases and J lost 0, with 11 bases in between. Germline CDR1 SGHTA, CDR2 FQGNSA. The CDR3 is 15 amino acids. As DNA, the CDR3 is TGTGCCAGCAGCTTCATAAGCCCCAACCAAGAGACCCAGTACTTC. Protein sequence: CASSFISPNQETQYF.

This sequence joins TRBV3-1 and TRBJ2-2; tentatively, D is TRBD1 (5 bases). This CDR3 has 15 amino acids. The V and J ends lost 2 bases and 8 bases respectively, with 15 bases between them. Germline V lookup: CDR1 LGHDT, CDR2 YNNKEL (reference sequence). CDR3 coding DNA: TGTGCCAGCAGCCAAAAGTCGGCAGGGAAAGGGGAGCTGTTTTTT. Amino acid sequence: CASSQKSAGKGELFF.

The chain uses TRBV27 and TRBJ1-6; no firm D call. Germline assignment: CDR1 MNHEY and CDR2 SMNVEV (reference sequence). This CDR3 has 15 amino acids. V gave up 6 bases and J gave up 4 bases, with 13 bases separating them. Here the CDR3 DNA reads TGTGCCAGCAGCTTACAGTTCCGGTATAATTCACCCCTCCACTTT. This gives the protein CASSLQFRYNSPLHF.

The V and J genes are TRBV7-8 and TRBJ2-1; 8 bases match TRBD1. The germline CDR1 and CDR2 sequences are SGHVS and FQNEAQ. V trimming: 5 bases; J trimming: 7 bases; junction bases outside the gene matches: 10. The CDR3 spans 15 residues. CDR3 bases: TGTGCCAGCAGCCCGCACGCCAGGGGGCTAAATGAGCAGTTCTTC. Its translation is CASSPHARGLNEQFF.

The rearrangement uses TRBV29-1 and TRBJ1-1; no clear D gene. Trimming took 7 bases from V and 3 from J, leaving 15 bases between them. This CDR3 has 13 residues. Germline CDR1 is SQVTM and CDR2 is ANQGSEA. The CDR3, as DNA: TGCAGCGCCCAAACCCCGACGGACACTGAAGCTTTCTTT. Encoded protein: CSAQTPTDTEAFF.

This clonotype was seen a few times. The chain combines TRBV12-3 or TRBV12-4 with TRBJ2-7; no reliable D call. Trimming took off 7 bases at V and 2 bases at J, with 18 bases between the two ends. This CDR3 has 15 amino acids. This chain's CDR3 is CASKHSSKAPYEQYF. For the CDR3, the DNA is TGTGCCAGCAAGCATTCTAGTAAGGCCCCCTACGAGCAGTACTTC.

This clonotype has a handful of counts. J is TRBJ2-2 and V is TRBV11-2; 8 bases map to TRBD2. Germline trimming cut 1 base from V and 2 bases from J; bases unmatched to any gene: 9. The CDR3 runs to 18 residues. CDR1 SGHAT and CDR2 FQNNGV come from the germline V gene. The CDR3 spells CASSLVVRLAFNTGELFF. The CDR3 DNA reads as TGTGCCAGCAGCTTAGTAGTTAGACTAGCGTTTAACACCGGGGAGCTGTTTTTT.

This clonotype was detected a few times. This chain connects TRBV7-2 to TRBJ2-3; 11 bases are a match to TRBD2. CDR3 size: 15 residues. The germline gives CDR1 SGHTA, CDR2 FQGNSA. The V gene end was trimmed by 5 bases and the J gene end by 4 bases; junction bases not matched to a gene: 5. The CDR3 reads CASSNSGGAADTQYF. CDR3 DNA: TGTGCCAGCAGCAATAGCGGGGGGGCGGCAGATACGCAGTATTTT.

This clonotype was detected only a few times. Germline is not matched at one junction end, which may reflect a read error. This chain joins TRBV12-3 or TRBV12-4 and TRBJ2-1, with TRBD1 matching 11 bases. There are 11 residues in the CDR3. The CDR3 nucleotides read TGTGCCAGCAGTTTGGGGGACAGGGGGATCTTC. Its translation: CASSLGDRGIF.

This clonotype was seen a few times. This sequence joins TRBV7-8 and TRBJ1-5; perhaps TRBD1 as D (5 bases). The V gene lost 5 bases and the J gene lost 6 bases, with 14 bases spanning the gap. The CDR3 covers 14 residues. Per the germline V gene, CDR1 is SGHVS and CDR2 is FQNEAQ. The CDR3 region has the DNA TGTGCCAGCAGCGCAATTGGGGCCCGTCAGCCCCAGCATTTT. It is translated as CASSAIGARQPQHF. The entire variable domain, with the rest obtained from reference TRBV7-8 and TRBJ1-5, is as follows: GAGVSQSPRYKVAKRGQDVALRCDPISGHVSLFWYQQALGQGPEFLTYFQNEAQLDKSGLPSDRFFAERPEGSVSTLKIQRTQQEDSAVYLCASSAIGARQPQHFGDGTRLSIL.